The clone carrying this TCR beta chain was seen a few times. As yet, its antigen is unknown. The CDR3 extends over 13 amino acids. Germline V gene lookup returns CDR1 LGHDT and CDR2 YNNKEL (reference sequence). Trimming cost V 2 bases and J 0 bases, with 4 bases left between them. This record belongs to a study of T cell responses to AZD1222 COVID-19 vaccine. Study outcomes and limitations: Recipients of AZD1222 seropositive at baseline numbered only 6 or 7.

Method: immunoSEQ multiplex PCR; TCRdb's copy keeps in-frame clones and lacks some. This repertoire shows approximately 92,000 clones, about nine tenths found once; its top ten account for around 9.6%. The sequence came from an adult in good health. The chain is built from TRBV3-1 (or the pseudogene TRBV3-2) and TRBJ1-1; D is ambiguous. This specimen was peripheral blood, taken on day 0 of AZD1222 vaccination. The CDR3 spells CASSQRVNTEAFF. DNA of the CDR3: TGTGCCAGCAGCCAAAGGGTGAACACTGAAGCTTTCTTT.